This record looks at one T cell receptor (beta chain) sequence and its context. Antigen: not known. This record comes from a study of CD8 T cells in ankylosing spondylitis. The CDR3 is 13 amino acids. From germline, CDR1 is DFQATT and CDR2 SNEGSKA (reference sequence). V was cut by 2 bases and J by 4 bases, with 10 bases left in between. TCRdb redid the calling of the 5' RACE reads with MiXCR, one entry per CDR3 protein. The sample has a few hundred thousand distinct CDR3 sequences, around 11% seen once. General study results and limits: Matched ankylosing spondylitis synovial fluid reportedly contained a significantly enriched population of disease-linked clones. Earlier literature documents some of the motif variants in reactive arthritis synovial fluid and blood. The authors found the disease-linked clones to be CD8+ and relatively rare in peripheral blood.

This chain links TRBV20-1 with TRBJ2-3; D is unclear. The receptor comes from a male donor with ankylosing spondylitis or in good health (not recorded which). Sequenced input: blood, either unsorted or a sorted T cell fraction (not recorded which). In DNA, the CDR3 is TGCAGTGCTAGAACCCCAGGTTCAGATACGCAGTATTTT. It codes for CSARTPGSDTQYF.